Listed below are T cell receptor beta chains from one sample, sequenced in a study of blood T cell repertoires in COVID-19. Some clones are missing from TCRdb's copy, which holds only in-frame ones; the method was immunoSEQ multiplex PCR. The sample lists more than 110,000 clones, 80% to 90% seen once, with around 3.2% in the top ten. Sequencing was done on a sample of peripheral blood. These receptors originate from a man aged 55 to 70 with active or convalescent COVID-19. CDR3s include the opening cysteine and the closing phenylalanine or tryptophan. Fields, in order: clone size, V gene, D gene, J gene, CDR3 DNA, CDR3 protein. The D gene is left open where the match is weak. Clone size, where shown, is once, few, many, or a class for clones that have expanded.

>.|TRBV30|TRBD1|TRBJ2-3
TGTGCCTGGGTCCCCGGGACAGCTAGTTATACGCAGTATTTT
CAWVPGTASYTQYF
>.|TRBV28|.|TRBJ1-2
TGTGCCAGCAGTCCCAAGCATGGCTACACCTTC
CASSPKHGYTF
>few|TRBV5-4|TRBD1|TRBJ1-2
TGTGCCAGCAGCCGGGGACAGGGGTGGAACACCTTC
CASSRGQGWNTF
>.|TRBV24-1|TRBD2|TRBJ2-1
TGTGCCACCAGTGAGGGCGGGGGGGCCTACAATGAGCAGTTCTTC
CATSEGGGAYNEQFF
>.|TRBV20-1|TRBD2|TRBJ2-3
TGCAGTGCTAGTTTCGCGGGGGGATCCACAGATACGCAGTATTTT
CSASFAGGSTDTQYF
>.|TRBV10-3|.|TRBJ2-5
TGTGCCATCAGTCCTCGGGGGTGGCCCCAAGAGACCCAGTACTTC
CAISPRGWPQETQYF
>.|TRBV5-1|.|TRBJ2-1
TGCGCCAGCAGCTTGCAGGACTACAATGAGCAGTTCTTC
CASSLQDYNEQFF
>.|TRBV18|.|TRBJ1-2
TGTGCCAGCTCACCTCTGGCGGGCAATGGCTACACCTTC
CASSPLAGNGYTF
>few|TRBV6-5|.|TRBJ1-5
TGTGCCAGCAGTTATGGGGGGGGGAATCAGCCCCAGCATTTT
CASSYGGGNQPQHF
>.|TRBV5-1|.|TRBJ2-1
TGCGCCAGCAGCGCGGAGGGGGCGCCCGGGAATGAGCAGTTCTTC
CASSAEGAPGNEQFF
>.|TRBV5-4|.|TRBJ2-1
TGTGCCAGCAGCTTATCCAGGGATTCCTACAATGAGCAGTTCTTC
CASSLSRDSYNEQFF
>.|TRBV5-1|.|TRBJ2-2
TGCGCCAGCAAGGAGCTCATGAACACCGGGGAGCTGTTTTTT
CASKELMNTGELFF
>.|TRBV30|.|TRBJ2-3
TGTGCCTGGAGTCAGGGGGATACGCAGTATTTT
CAWSQGDTQYF
>.|TRBV30|.|TRBJ1-2
TGTGCCTGGAGTGAAGGGGAACTCTATGGCTACACCTTC
CAWSEGELYGYTF
>.|TRBV7-2|.|TRBJ1-2
TGTGCCAGCAGCTCACAGGGATACTATGGCTACACCTTC
CASSSQGYYGYTF
>.|TRBV6-2/TRBV6-3|TRBD1|TRBJ1-1
TGTGCCAGCAGTTACGACGGGACAGAACTGATGAACACTGAAGCTTTCTTT
CASSYDGTELMNTEAFF
>.|TRBV7-2|.|TRBJ2-5
TGTGCCAGCAGCCGGACTAAAGAGACCCAGTACTTC
CASSRTKETQYF
>.|TRBV19|.|TRBJ2-1
TGTGCCAGTAGTATAGAACAGGGATCCCATGAGCAGTTCTTC
CASSIEQGSHEQFF
>.|TRBV9|.|TRBJ2-7
TGTGCCAGCAGCGGGAGACTGAACTCCTACGAGCAGTACTTC
CASSGRLNSYEQYF
>.|TRBV18|.|TRBJ1-6
TGTGCCAGCTCAGCCCTCAGGGAAGTGAATTCACCCCTCCACTTT
CASSALREVNSPLHF
>.|TRBV27|TRBD1|TRBJ1-2
TGTGCCAGCAGTTCCCTCCTAGGGGGCGGATTGTATGGCTACACCTTC
CASSSLLGGGLYGYTF
>.|TRBV3-1/TRBV3-2|.|TRBJ1-4
TGTGCCAGCAGCCTTGGTCTAAATGAAAAACTGTTTTTT
CASSLGLNEKLFF
>.|TRBV6-4|.|TRBJ2-1
TGTGCCAGCAGTGGAACAGCCGACAATGAGCAGTTCTTC
CASSGTADNEQFF
>.|TRBV5-1|TRBD2|TRBJ2-1
TGCGCCAGCGGACTAGCGGGAAACTGGGATGAGCAGTTCTTC
CASGLAGNWDEQFF
>once|TRBV15|TRBD1|TRBJ2-7
TGTGCCACCAGCAGAGGGGGGACAGGGGCCTACGAGCAGTACTTC
CATSRGGTGAYEQYF
>few|TRBV15|.|TRBJ2-2
TGTGCCACCGAGGGGAACACCGGGGAGCTGTTTTTT
CATEGNTGELFF
>.|TRBV5-4|.|TRBJ1-6
TGTGCCAGCAGCCAGGACTCTGATTCACCCCTCCACTTT
CASSQDSDSPLHF
>.|TRBV9|TRBD2|TRBJ2-7
TGTGCCAGCAGCGTCGGACTAGTCGACGAGCAGTACTTC
CASSVGLVDEQYF
>.|TRBV30|TRBD1|TRBJ1-1
TGTGCCTGGAGTCCTGGGACAGCCCTGAACACTGAAGCTTTCTTT
CAWSPGTALNTEAFF
>.|TRBV7-3|.|TRBJ2-7
TGTGCCAGCAGCGAAAGCGGCGACTACGAGCAGTACTTC
CASSESGDYEQYF
>.|TRBV28|TRBD2|TRBJ2-3
TGTGCCAGCAGTTCCACTCTTAAAACTAGCGGGTGGGATACGCAGTATTTT
CASSSTLKTSGWDTQYF
>.|TRBV27|.|TRBJ1-5
TGTGCCAGCAGTTTTGCGGATCAGCCCCAGCATTTT
CASSFADQPQHF
>.|TRBV3-1/TRBV3-2|TRBD1|TRBJ1-6
TGTGCCAGCAGCCAAGGGCAGGGGGACCCCCTCCACTTT
CASSQGQGDPLHF